This T cell receptor (beta chain) was captured in a study of blood T cell repertoires in COVID-19. CDR1 and CDR2 from the germline V gene are MNHEY and SVGAGI. V lost 7 bases and J lost 3; bases outside the gene matches: 6. This CDR3 comprises 15 residues. Per the original methods: Researchers report that nucleated cell counts were estimated from reference gene primer amplification. Clones were read by immunoSEQ multiplex PCR, and TCRdb kept only the in-frame ones, dropping some. V, J and clone size were drawn from that table, and D and trimming were deduced from the DNA. In the table there are about 300,000 clones, 87% of which are singletons.

The V gene is TRBV6-5, the J gene TRBJ2-1; 10 bases agree with TRBD2. Input material: PBMCs or T cells enriched from blood (not recorded which). This TCR was recovered from a woman aged 30 to 39 who had recovered from COVID-19. In nucleotides, the CDR3 is TGTGCCAGCATCTTTAGCGGGGGGAACTACAATGAGCAGTTCTTC. Translating gives CASIFSGGNYNEQFF.